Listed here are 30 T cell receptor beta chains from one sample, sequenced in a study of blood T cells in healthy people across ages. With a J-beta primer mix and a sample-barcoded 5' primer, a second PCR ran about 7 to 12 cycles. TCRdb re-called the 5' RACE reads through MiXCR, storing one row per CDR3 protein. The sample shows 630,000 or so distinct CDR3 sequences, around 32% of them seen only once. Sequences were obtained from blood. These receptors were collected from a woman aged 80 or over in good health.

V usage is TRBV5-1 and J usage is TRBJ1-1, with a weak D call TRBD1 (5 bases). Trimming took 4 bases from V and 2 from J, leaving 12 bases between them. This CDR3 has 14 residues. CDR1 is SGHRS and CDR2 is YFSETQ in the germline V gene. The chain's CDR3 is CASSGDGDNTEAFF. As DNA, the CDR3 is TGCGCCAGCAGCGGGGACGGAGACAACACTGAAGCTTTCTTT.

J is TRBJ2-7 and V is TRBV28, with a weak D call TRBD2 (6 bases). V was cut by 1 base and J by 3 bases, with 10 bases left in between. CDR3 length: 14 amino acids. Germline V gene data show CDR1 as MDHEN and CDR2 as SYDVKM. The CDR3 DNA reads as TGTGCCAGCAGTTTATCCATAGCGGACTACGAGCAGTACTTC. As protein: CASSLSIADYEQYF.

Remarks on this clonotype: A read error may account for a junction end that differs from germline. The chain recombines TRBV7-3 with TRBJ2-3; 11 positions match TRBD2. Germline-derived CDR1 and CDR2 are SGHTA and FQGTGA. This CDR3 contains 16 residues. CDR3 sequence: CASNLGLAGGTDTQYF. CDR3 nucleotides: TGTGCCAGCAACTTAGGGCTAGCGGGGGGCACAGATACACAGTATTTT.

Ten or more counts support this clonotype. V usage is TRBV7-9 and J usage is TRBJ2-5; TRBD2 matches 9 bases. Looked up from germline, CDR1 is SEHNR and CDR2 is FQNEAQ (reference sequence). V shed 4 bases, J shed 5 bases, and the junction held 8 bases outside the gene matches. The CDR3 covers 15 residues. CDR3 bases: TGTGCCAGCAGCTCAGACGGGACTAGCCTTGAGACCCAGTACTTC. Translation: CASSSDGTSLETQYF.

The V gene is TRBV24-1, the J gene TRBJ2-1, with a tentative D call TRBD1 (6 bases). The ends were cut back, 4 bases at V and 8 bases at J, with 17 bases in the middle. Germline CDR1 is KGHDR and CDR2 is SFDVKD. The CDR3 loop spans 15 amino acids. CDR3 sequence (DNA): TGTGCCACCAGTGACCCCAGCCCGTCAGGGGATGAGCAGTTCTTC. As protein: CATSDPSPSGDEQFF.

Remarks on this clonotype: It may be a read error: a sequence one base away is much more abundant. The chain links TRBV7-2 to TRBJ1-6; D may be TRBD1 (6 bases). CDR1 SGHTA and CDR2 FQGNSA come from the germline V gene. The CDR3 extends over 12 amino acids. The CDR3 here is CASSVPGHPPHF. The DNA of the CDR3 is TGTGCCAGCAGCGTTCCGGGACATCCCCCCCACTTT.

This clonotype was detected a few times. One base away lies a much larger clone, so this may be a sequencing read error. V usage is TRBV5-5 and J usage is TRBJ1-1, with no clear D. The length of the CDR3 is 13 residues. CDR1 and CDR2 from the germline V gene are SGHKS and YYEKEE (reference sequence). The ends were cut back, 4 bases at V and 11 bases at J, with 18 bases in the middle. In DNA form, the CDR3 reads TGTGCCAGCAGCATAAACGATCGAGGTTTTGCTTTCTTT. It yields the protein CASSINDRGFAFF.

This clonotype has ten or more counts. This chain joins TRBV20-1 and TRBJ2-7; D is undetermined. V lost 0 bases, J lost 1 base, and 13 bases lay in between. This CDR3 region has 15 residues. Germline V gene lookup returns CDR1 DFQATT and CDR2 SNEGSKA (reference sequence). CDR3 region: CSARDSRYPSYEQYF. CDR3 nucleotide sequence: TGCAGTGCTAGAGATTCGAGGTATCCGTCCTACGAGCAGTACTTC.

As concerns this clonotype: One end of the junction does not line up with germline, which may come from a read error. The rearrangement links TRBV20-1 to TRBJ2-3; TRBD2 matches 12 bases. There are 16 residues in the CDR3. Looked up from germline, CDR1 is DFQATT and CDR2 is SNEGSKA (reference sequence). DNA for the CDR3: TGTAGTGCTAGCGGGGGGGTGAGAGAAGGCACAGAAACGCAGTATTTT. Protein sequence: CSASGGVREGTETQYF.

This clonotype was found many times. CDR3 coding DNA: TGCAGTGCTGGGAGCAGACAGGGACGGGGAGATGGCTACACCTTC. Translating gives CSAGSRQGRGDGYTF. This rearrangement joins TRBV20-1 to TRBJ1-2, with TRBD1 identical over 7 bases. From germline, CDR1 is DFQATT and CDR2 SNEGSKA (reference sequence). The CDR3 extends over 15 amino acids. With V trimmed by 5 bases and J by 6 bases, 15 bases remained unmatched.

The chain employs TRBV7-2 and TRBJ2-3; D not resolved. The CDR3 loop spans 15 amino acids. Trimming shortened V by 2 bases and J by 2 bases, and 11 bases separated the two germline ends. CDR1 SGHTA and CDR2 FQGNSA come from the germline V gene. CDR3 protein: CASSLQESYTDTQYF. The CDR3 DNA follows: TGTGCCAGCAGCTTACAGGAATCGTACACAGATACGCAGTATTTT.

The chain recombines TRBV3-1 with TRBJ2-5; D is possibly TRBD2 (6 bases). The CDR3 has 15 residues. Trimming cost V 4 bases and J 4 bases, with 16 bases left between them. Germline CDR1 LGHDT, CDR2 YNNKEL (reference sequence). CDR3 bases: TGTGCCAGCAGCCTCCGTCGGGGGAGTGGAGAGACCCAGTACTTC. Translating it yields CASSLRRGSGETQYF.

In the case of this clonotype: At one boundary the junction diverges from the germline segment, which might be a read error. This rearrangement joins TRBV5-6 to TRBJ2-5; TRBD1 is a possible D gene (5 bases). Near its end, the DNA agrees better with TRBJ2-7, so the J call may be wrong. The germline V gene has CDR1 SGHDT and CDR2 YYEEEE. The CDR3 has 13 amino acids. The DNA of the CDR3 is TGTGTCAGCAGCTTGGGCAGGGTTAGCGAGCAGTACTTC. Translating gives CVSSLGRVSEQYF.

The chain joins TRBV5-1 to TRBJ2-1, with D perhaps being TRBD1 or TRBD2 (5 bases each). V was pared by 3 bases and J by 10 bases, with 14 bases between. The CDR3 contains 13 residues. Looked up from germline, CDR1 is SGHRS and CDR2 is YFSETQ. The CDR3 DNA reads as TGCGCCAGCAGCTGGGGAGTGGGACGGGAGCAGTTCTTC. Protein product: CASSWGVGREQFF.

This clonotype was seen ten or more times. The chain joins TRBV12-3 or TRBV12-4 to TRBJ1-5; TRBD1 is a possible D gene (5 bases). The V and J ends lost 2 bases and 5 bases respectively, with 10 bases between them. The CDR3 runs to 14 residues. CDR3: CASSLNSGDQPQHF. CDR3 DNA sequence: TGTGCCAGCAGTTTAAACTCGGGGGATCAGCCCCAGCATTTT.

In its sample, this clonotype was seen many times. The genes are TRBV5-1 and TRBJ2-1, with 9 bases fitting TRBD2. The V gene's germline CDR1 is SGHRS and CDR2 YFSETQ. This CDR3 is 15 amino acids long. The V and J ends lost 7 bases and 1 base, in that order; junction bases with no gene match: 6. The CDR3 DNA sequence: TGCGCCAGCGCGCGGGGGGGGCAGTCCTACAATGAGCAGTTCTTC. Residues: CASARGGQSYNEQFF.

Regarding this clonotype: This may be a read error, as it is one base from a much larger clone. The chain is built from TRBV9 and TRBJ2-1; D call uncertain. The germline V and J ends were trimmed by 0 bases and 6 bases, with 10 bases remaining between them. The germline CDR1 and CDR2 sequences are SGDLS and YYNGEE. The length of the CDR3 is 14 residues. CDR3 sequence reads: CASSVEPFGNEQFF. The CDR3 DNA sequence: TGTGCCAGCAGCGTAGAACCCTTCGGCAATGAGCAGTTCTTC.

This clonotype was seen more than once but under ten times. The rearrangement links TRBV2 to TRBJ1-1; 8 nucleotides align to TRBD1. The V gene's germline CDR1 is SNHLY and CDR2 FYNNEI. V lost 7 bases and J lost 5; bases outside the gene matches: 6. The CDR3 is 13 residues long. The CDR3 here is CASTRTGKTEAFF. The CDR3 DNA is TGTGCCAGCACCCGGACAGGGAAAACTGAAGCTTTCTTT.

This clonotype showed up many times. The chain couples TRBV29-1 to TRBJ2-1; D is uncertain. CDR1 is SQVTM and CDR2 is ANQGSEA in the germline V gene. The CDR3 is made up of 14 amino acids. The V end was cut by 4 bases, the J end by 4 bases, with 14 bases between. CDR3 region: CSVVLQYHYNEQFF. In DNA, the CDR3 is TGCAGCGTTGTATTACAATACCATTACAATGAGCAGTTCTTC.

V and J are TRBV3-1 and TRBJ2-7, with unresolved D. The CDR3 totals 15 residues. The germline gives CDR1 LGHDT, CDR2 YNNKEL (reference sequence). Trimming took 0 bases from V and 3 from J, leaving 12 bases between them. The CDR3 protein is CASSQDLLPNYEQYF. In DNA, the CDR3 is TGTGCCAGCAGCCAAGATCTGTTACCTAACTACGAGCAGTACTTC.

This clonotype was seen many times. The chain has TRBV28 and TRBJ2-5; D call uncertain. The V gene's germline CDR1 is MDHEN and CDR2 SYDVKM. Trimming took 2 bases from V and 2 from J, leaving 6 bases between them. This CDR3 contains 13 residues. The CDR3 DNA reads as TGTGCCAGCAGTTTAAGCAGACAAGAGACCCAGTACTTC. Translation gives CASSLSRQETQYF. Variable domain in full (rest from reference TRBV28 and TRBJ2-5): DVKVTQSSRYLVKRTGEKVFLECVQDMDHENMFWYRQDPGLGLRLIYFSYDVKMKEKGDIPEGYSVSREKKERFSLILESASTNQTSMYLCASSLSRQETQYFGPGTRLLVL.

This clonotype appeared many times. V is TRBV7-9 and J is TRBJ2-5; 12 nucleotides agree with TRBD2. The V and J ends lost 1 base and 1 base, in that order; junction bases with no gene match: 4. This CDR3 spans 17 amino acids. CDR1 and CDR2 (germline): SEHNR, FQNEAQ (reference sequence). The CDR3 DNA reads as TGTGCCAGCAGCTTAGGGACTAGCGGGGTAACCCAAGAGACCCAGTACTTC. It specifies CASSLGTSGVTQETQYF.

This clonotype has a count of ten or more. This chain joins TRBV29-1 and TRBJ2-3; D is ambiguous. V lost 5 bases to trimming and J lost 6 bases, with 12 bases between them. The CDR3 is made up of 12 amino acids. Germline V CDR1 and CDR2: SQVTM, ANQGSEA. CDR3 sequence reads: CSVKSPVDTQYF. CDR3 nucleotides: TGCAGCGTTAAATCCCCTGTGGATACGCAGTATTTT.

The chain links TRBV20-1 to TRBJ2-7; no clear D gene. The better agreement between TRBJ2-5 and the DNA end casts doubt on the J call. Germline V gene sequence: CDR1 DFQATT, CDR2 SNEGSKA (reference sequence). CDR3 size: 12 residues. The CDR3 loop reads CSARTQEETQYF. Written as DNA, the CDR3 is TGCAGTGCTAGAACCCAGGAAGAGACCCAGTACTTC.

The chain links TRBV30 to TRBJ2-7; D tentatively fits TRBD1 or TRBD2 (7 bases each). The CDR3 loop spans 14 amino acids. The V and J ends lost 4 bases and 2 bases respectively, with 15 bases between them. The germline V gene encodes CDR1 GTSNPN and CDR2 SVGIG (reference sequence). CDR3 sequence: CAWIRDSGTYEQYF. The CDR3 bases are TGTGCCTGGATCCGGGACAGCGGGACCTACGAGCAGTACTTC.

The CDR3: CASSEMSVYNSPLHF. The CDR3 DNA reads TGTGCCAGCAGTGAAATGTCAGTTTATAATTCACCCCTCCACTTT. The V and J genes are TRBV6-1 and TRBJ1-6; D is unresolved. CDR3 length equals 15 residues. V was cut by 2 bases and J by 4 bases, with 9 bases left in between. Germline CDR1 MNHNS, CDR2 SASEGT.

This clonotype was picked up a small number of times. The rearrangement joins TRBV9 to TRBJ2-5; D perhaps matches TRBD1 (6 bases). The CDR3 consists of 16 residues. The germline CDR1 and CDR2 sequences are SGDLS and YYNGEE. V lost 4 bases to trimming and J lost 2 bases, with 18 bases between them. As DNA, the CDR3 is TGTGCCAGCAGCCGAACCCCCAGGGGCGGGCAAGAGACCCAGTACTTC. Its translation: CASSRTPRGGQETQYF.

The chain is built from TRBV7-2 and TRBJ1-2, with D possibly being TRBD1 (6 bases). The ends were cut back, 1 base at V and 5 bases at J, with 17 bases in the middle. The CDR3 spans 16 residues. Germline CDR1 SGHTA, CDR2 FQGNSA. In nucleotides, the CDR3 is TGTGCCAGCAGCTTAGTGGCGCAGGGGCCGACGTATGGCTACACCTTC. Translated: CASSLVAQGPTYGYTF.

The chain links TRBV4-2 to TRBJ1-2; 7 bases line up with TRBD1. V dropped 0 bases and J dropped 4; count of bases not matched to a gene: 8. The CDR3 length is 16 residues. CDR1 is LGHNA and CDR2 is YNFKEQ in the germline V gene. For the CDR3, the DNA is TGTGCCAGCAGCCAAGATTGGAAAGGGGGCCCCTATGGCTACACCTTC. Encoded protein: CASSQDWKGGPYGYTF.

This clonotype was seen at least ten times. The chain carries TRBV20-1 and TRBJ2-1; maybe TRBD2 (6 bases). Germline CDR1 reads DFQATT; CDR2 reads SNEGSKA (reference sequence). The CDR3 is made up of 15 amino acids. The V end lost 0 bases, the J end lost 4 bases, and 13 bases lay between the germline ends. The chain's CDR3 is CSARDRDFLYNEQFF. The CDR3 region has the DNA TGCAGTGCTAGAGACCGGGACTTTTTATACAATGAGCAGTTCTTC.